One TCR beta chain is described in this entry. TCRB transcripts that were expressed got sequenced, as all of the isolated RNA had been reverse transcribed. Generated by immunoSEQ multiplex PCR, the TCRdb table keeps only in-frame clones and is missing some. The sample lists hundreds of thousands of clones; more than 9% were seen once. This entry comes from a study of beta chain features in type 1 diabetes. CDR3 length equals 13 residues. V lost 4 bases and J lost 2, with 8 bases in between. Germline-derived CDR1 and CDR2 are MNHEY and SVGAGI. The clonotype comes from a young woman in good health. Sequenced sample: naive CD4+ T cells from blood. This chain uses TRBV6-5 with TRBJ1-2; D unclear. The CDR3 bases are TGTGCCAGCAGTTCAGACAAGAACTATGGCTACACCTTC. Translation gives CASSSDKNYGYTF.